This paragraph reports one TCR beta chain. Generation of cDNA took place in eight separate reactions per sample. TCRdb reprocessed the 5' RACE reads and keeps a single row for each CDR3 protein, giving no DNA. Its table records more than 350,000 distinct CDR3 sequences. This entry is derived from a study of monozygotic twins with inflammatory bowel disease. Germline V CDR1 and CDR2: SGHTA, FQGNSA. The CDR3 is 15 amino acids. This clonotype was sampled from a human donor with ulcerative colitis or Crohn's disease, or a healthy co-twin of an affected twin (not recorded which). V usage is TRBV7-2 and J usage is TRBJ2-7. The sample comprised blood. The CDR3: CASSFSSGGYYEQYF.